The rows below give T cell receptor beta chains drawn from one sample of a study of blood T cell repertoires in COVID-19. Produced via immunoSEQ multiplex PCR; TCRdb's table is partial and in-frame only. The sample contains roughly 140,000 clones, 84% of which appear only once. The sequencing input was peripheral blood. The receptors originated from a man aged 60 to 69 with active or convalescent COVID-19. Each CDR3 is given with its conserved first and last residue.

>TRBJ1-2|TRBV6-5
CASSYSNSPYGYTF
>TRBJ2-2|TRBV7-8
CASSLEGSGAANTGELFF
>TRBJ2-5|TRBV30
CAWTPLATKETQYF
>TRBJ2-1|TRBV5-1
CASSLGFAGLQGEQFF
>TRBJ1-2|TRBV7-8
CASSTRTGFPYGYTF
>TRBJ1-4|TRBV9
CASSSDSLNEKLFF
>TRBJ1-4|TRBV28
CATSALKEKLFF
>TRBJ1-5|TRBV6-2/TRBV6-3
CASSSPGAQHF
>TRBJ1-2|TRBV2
CASSARQGNNGYTF
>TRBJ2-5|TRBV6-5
CASSYHGLASETQYF
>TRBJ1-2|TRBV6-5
CACHRGLGYTF
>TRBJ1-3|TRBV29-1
CSVRGHPGDGHIGNTIYF
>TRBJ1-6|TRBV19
CASSPTGARYSPLHF
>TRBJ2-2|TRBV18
CASSPLDRAAGELFF
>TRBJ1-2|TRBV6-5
CASRRDSSGYTF
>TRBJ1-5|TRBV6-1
CASSEFLIRPQHF
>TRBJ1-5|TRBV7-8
CASSSKRWPGGNQPQHF
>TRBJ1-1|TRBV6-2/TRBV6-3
CASSYDRLQAFF
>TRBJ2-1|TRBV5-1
CASSSLIAGTYNEQFF
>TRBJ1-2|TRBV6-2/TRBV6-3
CASSRGTFGGYTF
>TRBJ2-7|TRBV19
CASSIDSGFYEQYF
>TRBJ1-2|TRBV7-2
CASSPRDRGRGGYTF
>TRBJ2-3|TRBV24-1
CATAPASTDTQYF
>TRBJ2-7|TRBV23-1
CASSSPRQGSSYEQYF
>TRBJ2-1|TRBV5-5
CASNIRDTTYNEQFF
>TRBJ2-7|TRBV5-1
CASSLSGPGGEQYF